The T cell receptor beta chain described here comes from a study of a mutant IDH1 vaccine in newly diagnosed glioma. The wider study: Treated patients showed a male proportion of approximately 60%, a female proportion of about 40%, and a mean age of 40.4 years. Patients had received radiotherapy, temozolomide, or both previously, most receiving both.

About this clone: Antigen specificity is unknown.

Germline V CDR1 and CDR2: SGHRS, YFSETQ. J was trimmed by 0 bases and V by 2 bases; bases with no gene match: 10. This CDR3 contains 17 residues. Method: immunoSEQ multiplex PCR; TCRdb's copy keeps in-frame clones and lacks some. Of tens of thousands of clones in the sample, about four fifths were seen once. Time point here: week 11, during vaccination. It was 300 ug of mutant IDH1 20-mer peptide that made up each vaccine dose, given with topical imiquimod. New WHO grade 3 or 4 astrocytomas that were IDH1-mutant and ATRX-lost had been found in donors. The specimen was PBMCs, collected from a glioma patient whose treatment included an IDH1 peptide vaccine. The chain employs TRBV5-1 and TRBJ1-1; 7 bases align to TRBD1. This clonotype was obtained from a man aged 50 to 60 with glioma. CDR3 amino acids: CASSFAAGGGMNTEAFF. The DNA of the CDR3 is TGCGCCAGCAGCTTTGCCGCAGGGGGAGGAATGAACACTGAAGCTTTCTTT.